This TCR beta chain appears in the sequencing data of a study of blood T cell repertoires in COVID-19. About the research overall: The United States, Italy and Spain were the sources of the acute and convalescent COVID-19 samples. From T cells, B-cell-depleted T cells, or PBMCs came the material, which was cDNA or gDNA.

The CDR3 runs 15 residues. J gave up 5 bases and V 5 bases, and 8 bases lay outside the gene matches. The germline V gene has CDR1 SGHTA and CDR2 FQGTGA. In the authors' workflow: Reference gene primer amplification gave estimated nucleated cell counts. Assay: immunoSEQ multiplex PCR; the TCRdb copy retains only in-frame clones and omits some. Clone size and the V and J calls come from that table; the DNA yielded D and trimming. Here the sample spans about 270,000 clones, 86% being singletons. V is TRBV7-3 and J is TRBJ2-2; 7 bases match TRBD1. The clonotype originates from a middle-aged man with active or convalescent COVID-19. The specimen sequenced was peripheral blood. The CDR3 DNA is TGTGCCAGCAGCCCCCGACAGGGAGCAACCGGGGAGCTGTTTTTT. It is translated as CASSPRQGATGELFF.